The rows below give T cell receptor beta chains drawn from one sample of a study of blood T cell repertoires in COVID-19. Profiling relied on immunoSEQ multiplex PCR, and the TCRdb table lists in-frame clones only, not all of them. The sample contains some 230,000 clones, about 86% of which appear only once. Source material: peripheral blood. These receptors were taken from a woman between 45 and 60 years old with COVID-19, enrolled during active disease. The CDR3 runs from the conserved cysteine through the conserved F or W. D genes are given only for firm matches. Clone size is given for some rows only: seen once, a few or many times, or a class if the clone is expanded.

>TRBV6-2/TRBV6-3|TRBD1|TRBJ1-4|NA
CASSYSGTDTEKLFF
TGTGCCAGCAGTTACTCGGGGACAGATACTGAAAAACTGTTTTTT
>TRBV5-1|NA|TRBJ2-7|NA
CASSRLEGRREQYF
TGCGCCAGCAGCCGTCTGGAGGGTCGTAGGGAGCAGTACTTC
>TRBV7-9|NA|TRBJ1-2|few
CASSRARGEGIYGYTF
TGTGCCAGCAGCCGCGCCCGCGGGGAGGGGATTTATGGCTACACCTTC
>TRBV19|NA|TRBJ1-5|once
CASSNRGTAYSNQPQHF
TGTGCCAGTAGTAATAGAGGCACGGCCTATAGCAATCAGCCCCAGCATTTT
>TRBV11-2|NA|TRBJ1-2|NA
CASSLSGGGYTF
TGTGCCAGCAGCTTGAGCGGCGGTGGCTACACCTTC
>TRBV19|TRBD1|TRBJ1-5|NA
CASSPPRQGARNQPQHF
TGTGCCAGTAGTCCCCCCCGACAGGGTGCTAGAAATCAGCCCCAGCATTTT
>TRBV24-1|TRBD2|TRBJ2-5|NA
CATSLAGGKETQYF
TGTGCCACTTCCTTAGCGGGGGGGAAGGAGACCCAGTACTTC
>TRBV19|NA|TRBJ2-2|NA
CASSSAGPGELFF
TGTGCCAGTAGCTCGGCGGGGCCCGGGGAGCTGTTTTTT
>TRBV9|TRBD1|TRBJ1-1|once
CASTLNQGAVNTEAFF
TGTGCCAGCACACTTAATCAGGGGGCGGTGAACACTGAAGCTTTCTTT
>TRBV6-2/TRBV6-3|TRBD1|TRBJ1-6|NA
CASSPGGTGRSPLHF
TGTGCCAGCAGTCCAGGGGGGACAGGGCGGTCACCCCTCCACTTT
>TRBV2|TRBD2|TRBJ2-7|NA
CASSAKGGLAGFSDEQYF
TGTGCCAGCAGTGCCAAAGGAGGACTAGCGGGGTTTAGTGACGAGCAGTACTTC
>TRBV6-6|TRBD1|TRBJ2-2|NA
CASRHGQGAGGELFF
TGTGCCAGCAGACACGGACAGGGGGCGGGCGGGGAGCTGTTTTTT
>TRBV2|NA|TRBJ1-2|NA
CASSNSFGYTF
TGTGCCAGCAGTAACAGCTTTGGCTACACCTTC
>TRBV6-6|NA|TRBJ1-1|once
CASSYLFLAEAFF
TGTGCCAGCAGTTACCTTTTTCTCGCTGAAGCTTTCTTT
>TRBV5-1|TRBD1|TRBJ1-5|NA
CASSPAAGQALNQPQHF
TGCGCCAGCAGCCCCGCAGCTGGACAGGCACTCAATCAGCCCCAGCATTTT
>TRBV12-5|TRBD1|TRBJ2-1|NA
CASGLVLDRGYNEQFF
TGTGCTAGTGGTTTGGTATTGGACAGGGGCTACAATGAGCAGTTCTTC
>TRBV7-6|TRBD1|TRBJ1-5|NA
CASSLGRGQGNQPQHF
TGTGCCAGCAGCTTAGGACGAGGACAGGGCAATCAGCCCCAGCATTTT
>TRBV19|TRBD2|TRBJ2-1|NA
CASTQMSGGRYNEQFF
TGTGCCAGTACCCAGATGAGCGGGGGGAGATACAATGAGCAGTTCTTC
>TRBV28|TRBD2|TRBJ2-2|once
CASIEVGLAGPGELFF
TGTGCCAGCATTGAGGTGGGACTAGCGGGTCCCGGGGAGCTGTTTTTT
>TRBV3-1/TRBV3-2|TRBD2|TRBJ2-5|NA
CASSPRTSGGTKRTQYF
TGTGCCAGCAGCCCTAGGACTAGCGGGGGGACCAAGAGAACCCAGTACTTC
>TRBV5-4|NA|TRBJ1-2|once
CASSLWAGENYGYTF
TGTGCCAGCAGCTTGTGGGCAGGGGAGAACTATGGCTACACCTTC
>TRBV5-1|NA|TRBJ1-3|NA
CASSSGRMGGGNTIYF
TGCGCCAGCAGCTCCGGACGTATGGGAGGTGGAAACACCATATATTTT
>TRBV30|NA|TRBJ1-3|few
CAWSAYTAGNTIYF
TGTGCCTGGAGTGCGTACACCGCCGGAAACACCATATATTTT
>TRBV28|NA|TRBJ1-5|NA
CASSFPGDQPQHF
TGTGCCAGCAGTTTCCCCGGTGATCAGCCCCAGCATTTT
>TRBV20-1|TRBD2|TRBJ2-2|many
CSASDSGGSTGELFF
TGCAGTGCTAGTGATAGCGGGGGGAGTACCGGGGAGCTGTTTTTT
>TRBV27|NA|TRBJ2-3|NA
CASSPRELGGADTQYF
TGTGCCAGCAGTCCCAGGGAACTCGGGGGAGCAGATACGCAGTATTTT
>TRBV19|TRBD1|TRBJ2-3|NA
CASRKQGLGTDTQYF
TGTGCCAGTAGGAAACAGGGGTTGGGCACAGATACGCAGTATTTT
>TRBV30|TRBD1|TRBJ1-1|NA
CAWVGQGVGEAFF
TGTGCCTGGGTGGGACAGGGGGTAGGTGAAGCTTTCTTT
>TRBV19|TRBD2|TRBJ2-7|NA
CASSEGLGLAASYEQYF
TGTGCCAGTAGTGAGGGCCTGGGGCTAGCGGCCTCCTACGAGCAGTACTTC
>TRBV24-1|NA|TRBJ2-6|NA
CATSDPQKVGQGKHSGANVLTF
TGTGCCACCAGTGACCCCCAAAAGGTAGGGCAGGGTAAGCACTCTGGGGCCAACGTCCTGACTTTC
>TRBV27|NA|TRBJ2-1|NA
CASSLWSSNNEQFF
TGTGCCAGCAGTTTGTGGTCTAGCAACAATGAGCAGTTCTTC
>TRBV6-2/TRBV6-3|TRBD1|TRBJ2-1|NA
CASSYKGASEQFF
TGTGCCAGCAGTTATAAGGGGGCCAGTGAGCAGTTCTTC
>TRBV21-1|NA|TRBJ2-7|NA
CASSKEGSGGAETYEQYF
TGTGCCAGCAGCAAAGAAGGTAGCGGGGGTGCTGAAACCTACGAGCAGTACTTC
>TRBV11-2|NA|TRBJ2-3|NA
CASSLYGGTDTQYF
TGTGCCAGCAGCTTATACGGAGGGACAGATACGCAGTATTTT
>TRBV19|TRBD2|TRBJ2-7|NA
CASSAGLAGGLSYEQYF
TGTGCCAGTAGTGCCGGACTAGCGGGGGGTCTCTCCTACGAGCAGTACTTC
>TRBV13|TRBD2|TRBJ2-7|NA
CASSLERGANYEQYF
TGTGCCAGCAGCTTAGAGCGGGGGGCCAACTACGAGCAGTACTTC
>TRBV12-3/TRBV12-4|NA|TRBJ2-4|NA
CASSSLLILQYF
TGTGCCAGCAGTTCATTGCTAATCCTTCAGTACTTC
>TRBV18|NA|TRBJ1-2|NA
CASSPDSYGYTF
TGTGCCAGCTCCCCTGACAGCTATGGCTACACCTTC
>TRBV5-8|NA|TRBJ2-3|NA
CASRSYRVGWGTDTQYF
TGTGCCAGCAGGAGCTACAGGGTGGGATGGGGCACAGATACGCAGTATTTT
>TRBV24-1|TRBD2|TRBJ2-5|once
CATSDPGLAGGLQETQYF
TGTGCCACCAGTGACCCCGGACTAGCGGGGGGACTCCAAGAGACCCAGTACTTC
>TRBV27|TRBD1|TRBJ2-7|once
CASSFGTGFSEQYF
TGTGCCAGCAGTTTCGGGACAGGGTTTTCGGAGCAGTACTTC
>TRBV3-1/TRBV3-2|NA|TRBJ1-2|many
CASSQDASGALVYGYTF
TGTGCCAGCAGCCAAGATGCGTCAGGGGCCCTCGTCTATGGCTACACCTTC
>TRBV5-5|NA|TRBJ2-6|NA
CASSKRQDSGANVLTF
TGTGCCAGCAGCAAACGACAGGACTCTGGGGCCAACGTCCTGACTTTC
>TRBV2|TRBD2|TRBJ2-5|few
CASLAGRQETQYF
TGTGCCAGCCTAGCGGGGAGGCAAGAGACCCAGTACTTC
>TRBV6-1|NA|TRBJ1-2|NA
CASSEALRSPNYGYTF
TGTGCCAGCAGTGAAGCGCTAAGAAGCCCTAACTATGGCTACACCTTC